Sequencing of this TCR beta chain was carried out in a study of blood T cell repertoires in COVID-19. Turning to the study itself: Acute-phase and convalescent COVID-19 samples originated in the United States, Italy and Spain.

V shed 4 bases, J shed 6 bases, and the junction held 7 bases outside the gene matches. CDR3 length: 15 residues. Germline V gives CDR1 LGHDT, CDR2 YNNKEL (reference sequence). Measured with immunoSEQ multiplex PCR; TCRdb has only the in-frame clones, and not every one. Among about 250,000 clones listed, about 90% were seen once. V gene TRBV3-1 (or the pseudogene TRBV3-2) combines with J gene TRBJ1-4; 8 bases line up with TRBD1. This clonotype originated in a man aged 80 or over with acute or convalescent COVID-19. The sample consisted of peripheral blood. CDR3 amino acids: CASSPRDRGDEKLFF. CDR3 coding DNA: TGTGCCAGCAGCCCGAGAGACAGGGGAGATGAAAAACTGTTTTTT.